The 10 T cell receptor beta chains below were found in one sample sequenced in a study of shared clonotypes between healthy human individuals. The repertoire was sequenced with immunoSEQ multiplex PCR; TCRdb's copy has only in-frame clones and lacks some. The data contain 2,100,000 or so clones, approximately 95% of them singletons. Sample: naive CD4+ T cells sorted from blood. Subset meaning: CD45RA+ positively selected. The receptors derive from a young man in good health.

The V and J genes are TRBV6-1 and TRBJ2-2; the match to TRBD1 covers 8 bases. CDR3 length equals 16 residues. Germline-derived CDR1 and CDR2 are MNHNS and SASEGT. V trimming: 3 bases; J trimming: 5 bases; junction bases outside the gene matches: 8. The DNA of the CDR3 is TGTGCCAGCAGTGAGAGACAGGGGCACCGTACCGGGGAGCTGTTTTTT. Its translation: CASSERQGHRTGELFF.

A remark on this clone: This CDR3 is also generated by other DNA sequences in the sample. The chain has TRBV13 and TRBJ1-5, with 10 bases lining up with TRBD1. From germline, CDR1 is PRHDT and CDR2 FYEKMQ (reference sequence). The ends lost 3 bases at V and 4 bases at J; junction bases unmatched: 0. The CDR3 loop spans 14 amino acids. The CDR3 nucleotides read TGTGCCAGCAGCTTGGGACAGGGGAATCAGCCCCAGCATTTT. It is translated as CASSLGQGNQPQHF.

The CDR3 loop reads CAISEATEVYGYTF. CDR3 in DNA: TGTGCCATCAGTGAGGCAACGGAAGTTTATGGCTACACCTTC. This chain links TRBV10-3 with TRBJ1-2; D not resolved. CDR1 is ENHRY and CDR2 is SYGVKD in the germline V gene. The CDR3 spans 14 residues. V lost 2 bases and J 5 bases, leaving 12 bases between the germline ends.

This clone is a singleton in its sample. The chain joins TRBV9 to TRBJ1-1; 8 nucleotides align to TRBD1. V lost 3 bases and J lost 3; bases outside the gene matches: 7. Germline lookup yields CDR1 SGDLS and CDR2 YYNGEE. The CDR3 extends over 15 amino acids. In DNA, the CDR3 is TGTGCCAGCAGCGCCTTCCCAGGGGGCCACACTGAAGCTTTCTTT. Protein product: CASSAFPGGHTEAFF.

This clone was recorded only once. The rearrangement uses TRBV7-9 and TRBJ1-1; no reliable D call. V was cut by 0 bases and J by 0 bases, with 5 bases left in between. Germline CDR1 reads SEHNR; CDR2 reads FQNEAQ (reference sequence). The CDR3 extends over 14 amino acids. CDR3 DNA: TGTGCCAGCAGCTTAGCGTTTGTGAACACTGAAGCTTTCTTT. Its translation is CASSLAFVNTEAFF.

The rearrangement uses TRBV7-8 and TRBJ2-7; D call uncertain. Germline V CDR1 and CDR2: SGHVS, FQNEAQ. The CDR3 runs 14 residues. The V end was cut by 0 bases, the J end by 2 bases, with 8 bases between. CDR3 sequence reads: CASSLAIAAYEQYF. In nucleotides, the CDR3 is TGTGCCAGCAGCTTAGCAATAGCCGCCTACGAGCAGTACTTC. The full variable domain, with the rest looked up from reference TRBV7-8 and TRBJ2-7, is GAGVSQSPRYKVAKRGQDVALRCDPISGHVSLFWYQQALGQGPEFLTYFQNEAQLDKSGLPSDRFFAERPEGSVSTLKIQRTQQEDSAVYLCASSLAIAAYEQYFGPGTRLTVT.

The genes are TRBV5-4 and TRBJ2-2; TRBD2 matches 15 bases. With V trimmed by 4 bases and J by 7 bases, 2 bases remained unmatched. The length of the CDR3 is 15 residues. In germline, CDR1 is SGHNT, CDR2 YYREEE (reference sequence). This CDR3 is CASSRTSGRGGELFF. DNA for the CDR3: TGTGCCAGCAGCCGGACTAGCGGGAGGGGCGGGGAGCTGTTTTTT. Full variable domain (missing parts from reference TRBV5-4 and TRBJ2-2): ETGVTQSPTHLIKTRGQQVTLRCSSQSGHNTVSWYQQALGQGPQFIFQYYREEENGRGNFPPRFSGLQFPNYSSELNVNALELDDSALYLCASSRTSGRGGELFFGEGSRLTVL.

This clone was seen a handful of times. The gene calls are TRBV7-9 and TRBJ2-2; D gene ambiguous. This CDR3 is 14 amino acids long. With 6 bases removed from V and 7 bases from J, the gap between germline ends came to 15 bases. Germline CDR1 is SEHNR and CDR2 is FQNEAQ (reference sequence). CDR3 nucleotides: TGTGCCAGCAGTTTGGATAGGGTTGACGGGGAGCTGTTTTTT. Its protein is CASSLDRVDGELFF.

The chain couples TRBV4-3 to TRBJ2-3; TRBD1 or TRBD2 may be the D gene (5 bases each). V dropped 0 bases and J dropped 5 bases, with 15 bases sitting between them. Germline CDR1 LGHNA, CDR2 YSLEER. The CDR3 is 16 amino acids. CDR3 loop: CASSQDRGAGGDTQYF. The CDR3 nucleotides read TGCGCCAGCAGCCAAGACCGAGGCGCTGGGGGAGATACGCAGTATTTT.

The chain uses TRBV11-2 and TRBJ1-5; 8 positions match TRBD1. Germline V gene sequence: CDR1 SGHAT, CDR2 FQNNGV. The CDR3 extends over 15 amino acids. After removal of 5 bases from V and 0 bases from J, the junction contained 3 bases not matched to a gene. The CDR3 DNA is TGTGCCAGCAGCCAGGACAGGGTTAGCAATCAGCCCCAGCATTTT. This codes for CASSQDRVSNQPQHF.